A selection of T cell receptor beta chains follows, all from one sample in a study of T cell changes during pregnancy in multiple sclerosis. Some clones are missing from TCRdb's copy, which holds only in-frame ones; the method was immunoSEQ multiplex PCR. The sample records fewer than 60,000 clones, roughly 90% being singletons. Sequences were derived from peripheral blood, sampled in the second trimester of pregnancy. The receptors shown here come from a female donor with multiple sclerosis, enrolled in a pregnancy study. Each CDR3 is given with its conserved first and last residue. The D gene is left open where the match is weak.

v_call: TRBV5-4
j_call: TRBJ1-1
d_call: -
cdr3_length: 14
cdr3_aa: CASSHHRGGTEAFF

v_call: TRBV7-8
j_call: TRBJ2-3
d_call: -
cdr3_length: 13
cdr3_aa: CVSGGLSTDTQYF

v_call: TRBV30
j_call: TRBJ1-2
d_call: TRBD1
cdr3_length: 12
cdr3_aa: CAWSQGDYGYTF

v_call: TRBV18
j_call: TRBJ1-1
d_call: -
cdr3_length: 17
cdr3_aa: CASSPMGQAYMNTEAFF

v_call: TRBV7-2
j_call: TRBJ1-1
d_call: -
cdr3_length: 14
cdr3_aa: CASSLKAGNTEAFF

v_call: TRBV7-2
j_call: TRBJ2-7
d_call: TRBD1
cdr3_length: 15
cdr3_aa: CASSWAGTGTYEQYF

v_call: TRBV5-1
j_call: TRBJ2-3
d_call: -
cdr3_length: 16
cdr3_aa: CASSLDTGLSTDTQYF

v_call: TRBV6-5
j_call: TRBJ1-3
d_call: TRBD1
cdr3_length: 15
cdr3_aa: CASSRDRGSVNTIYF

v_call: TRBV19
j_call: TRBJ1-1
d_call: -
cdr3_length: 13
cdr3_aa: CASSNEAAYEAFF

v_call: TRBV2
j_call: TRBJ2-3
d_call: TRBD2
cdr3_length: 18
cdr3_aa: CASQGGSGANLFTDTQYF

v_call: TRBV7-2
j_call: TRBJ2-3
d_call: TRBD2
cdr3_length: 16
cdr3_aa: CASSLAILAGQDTQYF

v_call: TRBV4-1
j_call: TRBJ2-1
d_call: TRBD1
cdr3_length: 19
cdr3_aa: CASSQDPRTGGGLLNEQFF

v_call: TRBV12-5
j_call: TRBJ1-2
d_call: -
cdr3_length: 17
cdr3_aa: CASGLVPGVLANYGYTF

v_call: TRBV7-2
j_call: TRBJ1-6
d_call: -
cdr3_length: 14
cdr3_aa: CASSLRGENSPLHF

v_call: TRBV7-2
j_call: TRBJ2-7
d_call: TRBD1
cdr3_length: 14
cdr3_aa: CASSLRQGSYEQYF

v_call: TRBV19
j_call: TRBJ2-5
d_call: -
cdr3_length: 12
cdr3_aa: CASSFGQETQYF

v_call: TRBV5-5
j_call: TRBJ1-2
d_call: TRBD1
cdr3_length: 12
cdr3_aa: CASNTGGERYTF

v_call: TRBV7-6
j_call: TRBJ2-1
d_call: TRBD2
cdr3_length: 15
cdr3_aa: CASSFIAGSYNEQFF

v_call: TRBV12-5
j_call: TRBJ2-1
d_call: TRBD2
cdr3_length: 16
cdr3_aa: CASGSWGGVNYNEQFF

v_call: TRBV21-1
j_call: TRBJ2-7
d_call: -
cdr3_length: 16
cdr3_aa: CASSKIGQVRLYEQYF

v_call: TRBV30
j_call: TRBJ1-5
d_call: -
cdr3_length: 13
cdr3_aa: CAWEGHPGQPQHF

v_call: TRBV27
j_call: TRBJ2-3
d_call: TRBD1
cdr3_length: 14
cdr3_aa: CASSIGTALNTQYF

v_call: TRBV2
j_call: TRBJ2-3
d_call: TRBD2
cdr3_length: 15
cdr3_aa: CASSSLAGGRYTQYF

v_call: TRBV7-9
j_call: TRBJ2-7
d_call: TRBD1
cdr3_length: 17
cdr3_aa: CASSSKTTGASSYEQYF

v_call: TRBV7-2
j_call: TRBJ2-5
d_call: TRBD2
cdr3_length: 16
cdr3_aa: CASSLSLAELQETQYF

v_call: TRBV5-4
j_call: TRBJ2-1
d_call: -
cdr3_length: 15
cdr3_aa: CASSLKLAGSNEQFF

v_call: TRBV10-3
j_call: TRBJ2-7
d_call: -
cdr3_length: 15
cdr3_aa: CAISLVRGGRYEQYF

v_call: TRBV7-2
j_call: TRBJ2-7
d_call: TRBD2
cdr3_length: 15
cdr3_aa: CASSLVKRGTYEQYF

v_call: TRBV15
j_call: TRBJ2-7
d_call: -
cdr3_length: 15
cdr3_aa: CATSRGGRDKVEQYF

v_call: TRBV7-2
j_call: TRBJ2-2
d_call: TRBD2
cdr3_length: 16
cdr3_aa: CASSLAGLAGSGELFF

v_call: TRBV18
j_call: TRBJ1-1
d_call: -
cdr3_length: 15
cdr3_aa: CASSPGEDRNTEAFF

v_call: TRBV2
j_call: TRBJ2-3
d_call: TRBD2
cdr3_length: 15
cdr3_aa: CASSPLAGGHNTQYF

v_call: TRBV19
j_call: TRBJ1-5
d_call: -
cdr3_length: 18
cdr3_aa: CASSRYRGVTESNQPQHF

v_call: TRBV25-1
j_call: TRBJ1-1
d_call: -
cdr3_length: 13
cdr3_aa: CASRRVGVSEAFF

v_call: TRBV30
j_call: TRBJ2-1
d_call: -
cdr3_length: 13
cdr3_aa: CAWTIGGYNEQFF

v_call: TRBV5-1
j_call: TRBJ1-4
d_call: -
cdr3_length: 14
cdr3_aa: CASSLGGGVEKLFF

v_call: TRBV9
j_call: TRBJ1-1
d_call: -
cdr3_length: 13
cdr3_aa: CASSPGGSTEAFF

v_call: TRBV5-6
j_call: TRBJ2-1
d_call: -
cdr3_length: 16
cdr3_aa: CASSLATRGLDNEQFF

v_call: TRBV5-1
j_call: TRBJ1-1
d_call: -
cdr3_length: 14
cdr3_aa: CASSLTGRDTEAFF

v_call: TRBV7-9
j_call: TRBJ2-3
d_call: TRBD2
cdr3_length: 16
cdr3_aa: CASSSWTSGVGDTQYF

v_call: TRBV12-5
j_call: TRBJ1-4
d_call: -
cdr3_length: 14
cdr3_aa: CASGLGRANEKLFF

v_call: TRBV28
j_call: TRBJ2-3
d_call: TRBD1
cdr3_length: 15
cdr3_aa: CASSFDRGHTDTQYF

v_call: TRBV18
j_call: TRBJ2-7
d_call: TRBD2
cdr3_length: 16
cdr3_aa: CASSPPIAGGRNEQYF

v_call: TRBV4-1
j_call: TRBJ2-7
d_call: TRBD2
cdr3_length: 15
cdr3_aa: CASSQISGGWYEQYF

v_call: TRBV7-9
j_call: TRBJ2-7
d_call: TRBD1
cdr3_length: 15
cdr3_aa: CASSSTGPEIYEQYF

v_call: TRBV6-5
j_call: TRBJ2-3
d_call: -
cdr3_length: 13
cdr3_aa: CASCQGYTDTQYF

v_call: TRBV5-4
j_call: TRBJ1-4
d_call: -
cdr3_length: 16
cdr3_aa: CASSLDPGRENEKLFF

v_call: TRBV30
j_call: TRBJ2-1
d_call: TRBD2
cdr3_length: 13
cdr3_aa: CACTGGSYNEQFF

v_call: TRBV2
j_call: TRBJ2-2
d_call: -
cdr3_length: 11
cdr3_aa: CATTNTGELFF

v_call: TRBV5-1
j_call: TRBJ1-3
d_call: TRBD1
cdr3_length: 15
cdr3_aa: CASSRTGGTGNTIYF

v_call: TRBV30
j_call: TRBJ1-4
d_call: -
cdr3_length: 13
cdr3_aa: CAWSRGRTEKLFF

v_call: TRBV6-6
j_call: TRBJ1-1
d_call: TRBD1
cdr3_length: 13
cdr3_aa: CASSWDRGTEAFF

v_call: TRBV18
j_call: TRBJ1-2
d_call: TRBD1
cdr3_length: 15
cdr3_aa: CASSPTTGDNYGYTF

v_call: TRBV5-1
j_call: TRBJ2-1
d_call: -
cdr3_length: 16
cdr3_aa: CASSQMWGGTYNEQFF

v_call: TRBV28
j_call: TRBJ2-5
d_call: -
cdr3_length: 15
cdr3_aa: CASSSPQRDQETQYF

v_call: TRBV6-1
j_call: TRBJ1-5
d_call: -
cdr3_length: 17
cdr3_aa: CASSESSRVGSNQPQHF

v_call: TRBV7-8
j_call: TRBJ2-1
d_call: TRBD1
cdr3_length: 13
cdr3_aa: CASSVGQGNEQFF

v_call: TRBV5-1
j_call: TRBJ1-3
d_call: -
cdr3_length: 15
cdr3_aa: CASSLDGSSGNTIYF

v_call: TRBV7-2
j_call: TRBJ1-1
d_call: -
cdr3_length: 15
cdr3_aa: CASSLAPGGYTEAFF

v_call: TRBV15
j_call: TRBJ2-3
d_call: -
cdr3_length: 15
cdr3_aa: CATSRALNYPDTQYF